Listed here are 16 T cell receptor beta chains from one sample, sequenced in a study of technical replicates of blood from several donors. The assay was immunoSEQ multiplex PCR, and TCRdb's table has in-frame clones only and misses some. Of some 73,000 clones in the sample, 85% to 95% were seen once. Sequenced material: PBMCs. These receptors came from a human donor in good health. Some clones in this sample may be carry-over from other donors' samples.

The rearrangement links TRBV13 to TRBJ2-3; 8 bases are a match to TRBD2. J gave up 4 bases and V 3 bases, and 9 bases lay outside the gene matches. The CDR3 contains 16 residues. Germline lookup yields CDR1 PRHDT and CDR2 FYEKMQ (reference sequence). CDR3 sequence (DNA): TGTGCCAGCAGCTTGGGGGGACTAGTGAAATCAGATACGCAGTATTTT. Translated, it gives CASSLGGLVKSDTQYF.

The J gene is TRBJ1-2, the V gene TRBV7-9; D remains ambiguous. The CDR3 has 12 residues. Deletions cut 0 bases from V and 10 bases from J, with 9 bases between. Germline CDR1 SEHNR, CDR2 FQNEAQ (reference sequence). The CDR3 DNA is TGTGCCAGCAGCTTAGCTGCCGCGCTCTACACCTTC. Its protein product is CASSLAAALYTF.

The chain combines TRBV15 with TRBJ2-1; the D gene is possibly TRBD2 (6 bases). The CDR3 spans 16 residues. Trimming took 1 base from V and 8 from J, leaving 18 bases between them. CDR1 and CDR2 (germline): LNHNV, YYDKDF (reference sequence). CDR3 region: CATSRAGGGIAYEQFF. CDR3 bases: TGTGCCACCAGCAGAGCGGGCGGCGGGATCGCGTATGAGCAGTTCTTC.

J is TRBJ2-7 and V is TRBV7-2, with 11 bases lining up with TRBD2. The CDR3 runs to 14 residues. Trimming at V came to 5 bases and at J to 7 bases, leaving 7 bases not matched to a gene. Looked up from germline, CDR1 is SGHTA and CDR2 is FQGNSA. The CDR3 DNA reads as TGTGCCAGCAGCCAACTAGCGGGAGCGTGGGAGCAGTACTTC. This encodes CASSQLAGAWEQYF.

The V call is TRBV29-1, the J call TRBJ1-2, with TRBD1 matching 7 bases. Germline V gene lookup returns CDR1 SQVTM and CDR2 ANQGSEA. Trimming took 8 bases from V and 8 from J; bases not matched to a gene: 8. This CDR3 is 11 amino acids long. The chain's CDR3 is CSLGDRGGYTF. The DNA for the CDR3 is TGCAGCCTAGGGGACAGAGGAGGCTACACCTTC.

V usage is TRBV10-3 and J usage is TRBJ1-2; 8 bases align to TRBD1. The J segment lost 6 bases and the V segment lost 9 bases, leaving 12 bases of the junction unmatched. CDR3 length: 14 amino acids. Germline V gene data show CDR1 as ENHRY and CDR2 as SYGVKD. CDR3 loop: CAMRQGLSDHGYTF. As DNA, the CDR3 is TGTGCCATGAGACAGGGGCTGTCGGATCATGGCTACACCTTC.

V usage is TRBV11-2 and J usage is TRBJ1-1; TRBD1 might be the D (5 bases). Germline CDR1 and CDR2: SGHAT and FQNNGV. The CDR3 contains 17 residues. V was trimmed by 1 base and J by 1 base, leaving 16 bases between them. CDR3 amino acids: CASSLAAGRGSNTEAFF. The DNA for the CDR3 is TGTGCCAGCAGCTTAGCGGCCGGAAGGGGATCGAACACTGAAGCTTTCTTT.

J is TRBJ2-5 and V is TRBV9, with TRBD1 matching 8 bases. Germline CDR1 SGDLS, CDR2 YYNGEE. The junction had 12 bases not matched to a gene; V was cut back by 3 bases and J by 5 bases. The CDR3 is 16 residues long. As DNA, the CDR3 is TGTGCCAGCAGCGCCCCCGGGACAGGCAAGCGGGAGACCCAGTACTTC. Translating it yields CASSAPGTGKRETQYF. Based on the CDR3 plus reference TRBV9 and TRBJ2-5, the full variable domain is DSGVTQTPKHLITATGQRVTLRCSPRSGDLSVYWYQQSLDQGLQFLIQYYNGEERAKGNILERFSAQQFPDLHSELNLSSLELGDSALYFCASSAPGTGKRETQYFGPGTRLLVL.

This chain links TRBV4-1 with TRBJ2-2, with 10 bases fitting TRBD2. After removal of 5 bases from V and 2 bases from J, the junction contained 5 bases not matched to a gene. Germline assignment: CDR1 MGHRA and CDR2 YSYEKL. The CDR3 spans 16 residues. CDR3 bases: TGCGCCAGCAGCTCCCGGACTAGCGGTAACACCGGGGAGCTGTTTTTT. This translates into CASSSRTSGNTGELFF.

Many counts were recorded for this clone. The chain carries TRBV5-4 and TRBJ2-7; TRBD1 agrees at 7 bases. Germline V gives CDR1 SGHNT, CDR2 YYREEE (reference sequence). The CDR3 consists of 14 residues. V shed 1 base, J shed 7 bases, and the junction held 8 bases outside the gene matches. The CDR3 sequence: CASSLIDRAREQYF. The DNA for the CDR3 is TGTGCCAGCAGCTTGATAGACAGGGCACGGGAGCAGTACTTC.

The chain recombines TRBV5-6 with TRBJ2-5; D remains unclear. CDR1 and CDR2 (germline): SGHDT, YYEEEE. Trimming left V 3 bases short and J 7 bases short, with 16 bases between. This CDR3 has 14 amino acids. The CDR3 sequence is CASSSRPRKSTQYF. CDR3 in DNA: TGTGCCAGCAGCTCGCGGCCTCGTAAATCGACCCAGTACTTC.

The genes are TRBV5-4 and TRBJ2-1; 13 nucleotides match TRBD2. CDR3 length equals 15 residues. Germline V lookup: CDR1 SGHNT, CDR2 YYREEE (reference sequence). J was trimmed by 7 bases and V by 2 bases; bases with no gene match: 3. CDR3 in amino acids: CASSFTSGGGNEQFF. CDR3 nucleotide sequence: TGTGCCAGCAGCTTTACTAGCGGGGGGGGGAATGAGCAGTTCTTC.

The chain links TRBV4-1 to TRBJ2-5; TRBD2 matches at 7 bases. The ends lost 0 bases at V and 5 bases at J; junction bases unmatched: 9. There are 16 residues in the CDR3. CDR1 and CDR2 from the germline V gene are MGHRA and YSYEKL. This CDR3 is CASSQDLLARWETQYF. The CDR3 DNA is TGCGCCAGCAGCCAAGATTTACTAGCGAGGTGGGAGACCCAGTACTTC.

This clone was counted between two and nine times. This chain connects TRBV7-2 to TRBJ1-2; D is uncertain. With 5 bases removed from V and 0 bases from J, the gap between germline ends came to 10 bases. Germline V gives CDR1 SGHTA, CDR2 FQGNSA. The CDR3 is 14 residues long. DNA of the CDR3: TGTGCCAGCAGCCCGGAAGGAGCTAACTATGGCTACACCTTC. It codes for CASSPEGANYGYTF.

V and J are TRBV5-6 and TRBJ1-4; the match to TRBD1 covers 8 bases. The CDR3 is 15 residues long. Germline V gene data show CDR1 as SGHDT and CDR2 as YYEEEE. V trimming: 1 base; J trimming: 5 bases; junction bases outside the gene matches: 4. CDR3 in DNA: TGTGCCAGCAGCTTGCGAACAGGGGGAAATGAAAAACTGTTTTTT. This encodes CASSLRTGGNEKLFF.

This rearrangement joins TRBV25-1 to TRBJ1-2; 9 bases line up with TRBD1. V lost 7 bases to trimming and J lost 2 bases; unmatched junction nucleotides: 5. Germline V gene data show CDR1 as MGHDK and CDR2 as SYGVNS. This CDR3 comprises 14 residues. The CDR3 is CASNPGTGNYGYTF. The CDR3 bases are TGTGCCAGCAATCCGGGGACAGGGAACTATGGCTACACCTTC.